This entry is about one TCR beta chain. This CDR3 comprises 11 residues. CDR1 and CDR2 from the germline V gene are DFQATT and SNEGSKA (reference sequence). This sample was taken from a study of blood T cells in healthy people across ages. A J-beta primer mix and a sample-barcoded 5' primer were used in a second PCR of roughly 6 to 11 cycles. TCRdb redid the calling of the 5' RACE reads with MiXCR, one entry per CDR3 protein. The sample contains around 780,000 distinct CDR3 sequences, approximately 53% of which appear only once. This TCR came from a man in his forties in good health. The sample consisted of blood. The chain is built from TRBV20-1 and TRBJ2-3; D may match TRBD1 or TRBD2 (5 bases each). The CDR3 DNA is TGCTCCGGGACGCTCACAGATACGCAGTATTTT. Its translation: CSGTLTDTQYF.